Following are 5 T cell receptor beta chains from one sample sequenced in a study of blood T cell repertoires in COVID-19. Method: immunoSEQ multiplex PCR; TCRdb's copy keeps in-frame clones and lacks some. The data contain 55,000 to 95,000 clones, roughly 76% of them singletons. Sample: peripheral blood. All receptors come from a woman in her sixties or seventies with acute or convalescent COVID-19.

This chain connects TRBV14 to TRBJ1-5; D possibly corresponds to TRBD1 (5 bases). CDR3 size: 16 residues. Germline CDR1 reads SGHDN; CDR2 reads FVKESK. Trimming cost V 4 bases and J 3 bases, with 16 bases left between them. The CDR3, as DNA: TGTGCCAGCAGCCCCGGGGGTAGGGGTGCCAATCAGCCCCAGCATTTT. This translates into CASSPGGRGANQPQHF.

The V gene is TRBV15, the J gene TRBJ2-1; 11 nucleotides agree with TRBD2. Germline CDR1 is LNHNV and CDR2 is YYDKDF (reference sequence). With 0 bases clipped from V and 5 bases from J, the junction kept 6 bases outside the gene matches. This CDR3 region has 17 residues. For the CDR3, the DNA is TGTGCCACCAGCAGAGATGGCACTAGCGGGAGCGACAATGAGCAGTTCTTC. Translation: CATSRDGTSGSDNEQFF.

The gene calls are TRBV2 and TRBJ2-1, with 8 positions matching TRBD1. Germline loops: CDR1 SNHLY, CDR2 FYNNEI. V shed 6 bases, J shed 3 bases, and the junction held 7 bases outside the gene matches. The length of the CDR3 is 15 residues. CDR3 sequence (DNA): TGTGCCAGCAGACAGGACAGGGCGAACTACAATGAGCAGTTCTTC. It codes for CASRQDRANYNEQFF.

The rearrangement uses TRBV7-2 and TRBJ1-4; D is unresolved. The CDR3 has 15 amino acids. The germline V gene encodes CDR1 SGHTA and CDR2 FQGNSA. Between the trimmed V and J ends, which lost 4 bases and 2 bases, there was a span of 11 bases. CDR3 region: CASSSRGGTNEKLFF. The DNA for the CDR3 is TGTGCCAGCAGCTCACGAGGCGGCACTAATGAAAAACTGTTTTTT.

V usage is TRBV27 and J usage is TRBJ2-1, with a possible D match to TRBD2 (6 bases). Trimming left V 2 bases short and J 4 bases short, with 15 bases between. The CDR3 totals 16 residues. The germline CDR1 and CDR2 sequences are MNHEY and SMNVEV (reference sequence). CDR3 loop: CASSLRGAGRYNEQFF. The CDR3 coding sequence is TGTGCCAGCAGTTTACGCGGGGCAGGGAGGTACAATGAGCAGTTCTTC.